Each of the 20 T cell receptor beta chains below was sequenced from the same sample in a study of cytomegalovirus exposure and HLA in healthy donors. Primers: 60 Vbeta forward and 13 Jbeta reverse. TCRdb keeps only in-frame clones here, not all; method: immunoSEQ multiplex PCR. This sample has 150,000 or so clones, with about 84% found just once. The sample consisted of PBMCs. These receptors all stem from a man aged 50-60 years in good health and CMV-seronegative.

The V call is TRBV28, the J call TRBJ1-5; 7 bases map to TRBD1. The V and J ends lost 5 bases and 6 bases, in that order; junction bases with no gene match: 7. Germline loops: CDR1 MDHEN, CDR2 SYDVKM. The CDR3 consists of 14 residues. The CDR3 loop reads CASSLAQGFQPQHF. CDR3 in DNA: TGTGCCAGCAGTCTTGCACAGGGGTTTCAGCCCCAGCATTTT.

The chain is built from TRBV9 and TRBJ1-1; TRBD1 matches 9 bases. Unmatched junction bases numbered 2, after V lost 0 bases and J lost 5 bases. This CDR3 is built from 14 residues. Germline-derived CDR1 and CDR2 are SGDLS and YYNGEE. This CDR3 is CASSVGDRETEAFF. DNA for the CDR3: TGTGCCAGCAGCGTAGGGGACAGGGAAACTGAAGCTTTCTTT.

The CDR3 loop reads CASSLDASPMNTEAFF. Here the CDR3 DNA reads TGTGCCAGCAGCTTAGACGCCAGTCCCATGAACACTGAAGCTTTCTTT. This chain links TRBV7-6 with TRBJ1-1; D ambiguous. This CDR3 is built from 16 residues. Between the trimmed V and J ends, which lost 1 base and 0 bases, there was a span of 12 bases. Germline CDR1 is SGHVS and CDR2 is FNYEAQ.

This clone showed up just once. The chain's CDR3 is CASSQVTVGSDEQFF. The CDR3 DNA reads TGCGCCAGCAGCCAAGTGACAGTGGGGTCGGATGAGCAGTTCTTC. The rearrangement joins TRBV4-1 to TRBJ2-1; tentative D call: TRBD1 (5 bases). Looked up from germline, CDR1 is MGHRA and CDR2 is YSYEKL. V was shortened by 1 base and J by 8 bases, with 15 bases between the two germline ends. This CDR3 contains 15 residues.

The J gene is TRBJ2-5, the V gene TRBV30; 8 nucleotides line up with TRBD1. The V gene end was trimmed by 0 bases and the J gene end by 5 bases; junction bases not matched to a gene: 2. The germline V gene encodes CDR1 GTSNPN and CDR2 SVGIG (reference sequence). This CDR3 is built from 13 residues. The CDR3 DNA sequence: TGTGCCTGGAGTGTCCGGACAGGGGAGACCCAGTACTTC. Its protein is CAWSVRTGETQYF.

This chain uses TRBV5-1 with TRBJ1-4, with D uncertain. Germline-derived CDR1 and CDR2 are SGHRS and YFSETQ. This CDR3 is 14 amino acids long. Trimming took 0 bases from V and 5 from J, leaving 8 bases between them. In DNA form, the CDR3 reads TGCGCCAGCAGCTTGGGACCGAGGAATGAAAAACTGTTTTTT. Translating it yields CASSLGPRNEKLFF.

The chain couples TRBV7-2 to TRBJ2-5, with D perhaps TRBD2 (6 bases). The V gene lost 3 bases and the J gene lost 5 bases, with 13 bases spanning the gap. CDR1 SGHTA and CDR2 FQGNSA come from the germline V gene. The CDR3 runs 14 residues. CDR3 in amino acids: CASSLELARETQYF. For the CDR3, the DNA is TGTGCCAGCAGCTTGGAACTAGCAAGGGAGACCCAGTACTTC.

This sequence joins TRBV6-1 and TRBJ2-1; 13 bases match TRBD2. V lost 4 bases and J lost 8; bases outside the gene matches: 8. This CDR3 contains 16 residues. Germline assignment: CDR1 MNHNS and CDR2 SASEGT. In DNA, the CDR3 is TGTGCCAGCAGTGTCGGACTAGCGGGAGCAAGGGATGAGCAGTTCTTC. It encodes CASSVGLAGARDEQFF.

V is TRBV7-9 and J is TRBJ1-1; 8 bases agree with TRBD1. Germline CDR1 and CDR2: SEHNR and FQNEAQ (reference sequence). The J segment lost 5 bases and the V segment lost 3 bases, leaving 8 bases of the junction unmatched. The CDR3 consists of 15 residues. The DNA of the CDR3 is TGTGCCAGCAGCTTCGGACAGGGTGGGCGGACTGAAGCTTTCTTT. This encodes CASSFGQGGRTEAFF.

The J gene is TRBJ2-3, the V gene TRBV5-1; 10 nucleotides agree with TRBD2. The V gene's germline CDR1 is SGHRS and CDR2 YFSETQ. V was pared by 4 bases and J by 3 bases, with 5 bases of the junction left unmatched. The CDR3 extends over 15 amino acids. The CDR3 loop is CASSIAGGWTDTQYF. CDR3 sequence (DNA): TGCGCCAGCAGCATAGCGGGGGGATGGACAGATACGCAGTATTTT. The full variable domain, with the rest looked up from reference TRBV5-1 and TRBJ2-3, is KAGVTQTPRYLIKTRGQQVTLSCSPISGHRSVSWYQQTPGQGLQFLFEYFSETQRNKGNFPGRFSGRQFSNSRSEMNVSTLELGDSALYLCASSIAGGWTDTQYFGPGTRLTVL.

This clone is a singleton in its sample. This CDR3 is also generated by other DNA sequences in the sample. The chain joins TRBV5-1 to TRBJ2-2, with 7 bases aligning to TRBD1. V gave up 4 bases and J gave up 3 bases; unmatched junction bases: 3. CDR1 and CDR2 (germline): SGHRS, YFSETQ. The length of the CDR3 is 14 residues. CDR3 nucleotide sequence: TGCGCCAGCAGCACTGGGACAGACACCGGGGAGCTGTTTTTT. Its protein is CASSTGTDTGELFF.

The genes are TRBV5-6 and TRBJ1-1, with 9 bases identical to TRBD1. The trim removed 0 bases at V and 14 bases at J, leaving 2 bases unmatched. Germline V gene lookup returns CDR1 SGHDT and CDR2 YYEEEE. The CDR3 has 11 amino acids. This CDR3 is CASSLGQGEFF. In DNA form, the CDR3 reads TGTGCCAGCAGCTTGGGACAGGGGGAGTTCTTT. The full variable domain, rest sourced from reference TRBV5-6 and TRBJ1-1, is DAGVTQSPTHLIKTRGQQVTLRCSPKSGHDTVSWYQQALGQGPQFIFQYYEEEERQRGNFPDRFSGHQFPNYSSELNVNALLLGDSALYLCASSLGQGEFFGQGTRLTVV.

In its sample, this clone was seen once. V gene TRBV4-2 combines with J gene TRBJ2-5; 10 bases align to TRBD1. With V trimmed by 1 base and J by 2 bases, 7 bases remained unmatched. The V gene's germline CDR1 is LGHNA and CDR2 YNFKEQ. This CDR3 comprises 17 residues. The CDR3 protein is CASSQALTGGAQETQYF. DNA for the CDR3: TGTGCCAGCAGCCAAGCCCTGACAGGGGGCGCTCAAGAGACCCAGTACTTC.

The rearrangement links TRBV7-3 to TRBJ2-7; TRBD2 matches at 14 bases. Trimming removed 5 bases from V and 4 bases from J; junction bases left unmatched: 4. In germline, CDR1 is SGHTA, CDR2 FQGTGA. The CDR3 runs to 15 residues. The CDR3 here is CASSPGLAGVYEQYF. The CDR3 coding sequence is TGTGCCAGCAGCCCGGGACTAGCGGGAGTATACGAGCAGTACTTC.

This clone has more than one count but fewer than ten. V gene TRBV27 combines with J gene TRBJ1-4; 9 bases agree with TRBD1. This CDR3 is built from 16 residues. Germline CDR1 and CDR2: MNHEY and SMNVEV (reference sequence). Unmatched junction bases numbered 7, after V lost 0 bases and J lost 8 bases. The CDR3 is CASSLSNRGRSEKLFF. In DNA form, the CDR3 reads TGTGCCAGCAGTTTATCGAACAGGGGGCGCTCCGAAAAACTGTTTTTT.

The J gene is TRBJ2-7, the V gene TRBV4-1, with D perhaps matching TRBD2 (6 bases). CDR1 is MGHRA, CDR2 YSYEKL, per germline. Deletions cut 1 base from V and 3 bases from J, with 16 bases between. This CDR3 is 16 amino acids long. DNA of the CDR3: TGCGCCAGCAGCCAAGGGCGCGGGGCTCGGAACTACGAGCAGTACTTC. It yields the protein CASSQGRGARNYEQYF.

This clone was counted a single time. The chain employs TRBV29-1 and TRBJ1-2; D is unresolved. Between the trimmed V and J ends, which lost 7 bases and 1 base, there was a span of 10 bases. The V gene's germline CDR1 is SQVTM and CDR2 ANQGSEA. The CDR3 is 12 residues long. Here the CDR3 reads CSADKFNYGYTF. The CDR3 coding sequence is TGCAGCGCCGACAAATTTAACTATGGCTACACCTTC.

The chain has TRBV2 and TRBJ2-7; TRBD1 agrees at 7 bases. The CDR3 spans 14 residues. J was trimmed by 0 bases and V by 7 bases; bases with no gene match: 6. Germline CDR1 is SNHLY and CDR2 is FYNNEI. The CDR3 protein is CASKNRDSSYEQYF. CDR3 in DNA: TGTGCCAGCAAGAACCGGGACAGCTCCTACGAGCAGTACTTC.

The rearrangement uses TRBV29-1 and TRBJ2-5; possible D gene TRBD2, 5 bases. The germline V gene has CDR1 SQVTM and CDR2 ANQGSEA. The CDR3 is 13 residues long. Trimming cost V 4 bases and J 5 bases, with 14 bases left between them. The CDR3 region has the DNA TGCAGCGTTGCTTTGACCGGGATGGAGACCCAGTACTTC. Translated: CSVALTGMETQYF.

This clone was seen once. The chain uses TRBV5-1 and TRBJ2-1; perhaps TRBD2 as D (6 bases). This CDR3 contains 16 residues. V gave up 0 bases and J gave up 1 base, with 11 bases separating them. Germline V gene lookup returns CDR1 SGHRS and CDR2 YFSETQ. In nucleotides, the CDR3 is TGCGCCAGCAGCTTGGTTACTAGCTCATCCTACAATGAGCAGTTCTTC. This encodes CASSLVTSSSYNEQFF. Complete variable domain (other parts from reference TRBV5-1 and TRBJ2-1): KAGVTQTPRYLIKTRGQQVTLSCSPISGHRSVSWYQQTPGQGLQFLFEYFSETQRNKGNFPGRFSGRQFSNSRSEMNVSTLELGDSALYLCASSLVTSSSYNEQFFGPGTRLTVL.